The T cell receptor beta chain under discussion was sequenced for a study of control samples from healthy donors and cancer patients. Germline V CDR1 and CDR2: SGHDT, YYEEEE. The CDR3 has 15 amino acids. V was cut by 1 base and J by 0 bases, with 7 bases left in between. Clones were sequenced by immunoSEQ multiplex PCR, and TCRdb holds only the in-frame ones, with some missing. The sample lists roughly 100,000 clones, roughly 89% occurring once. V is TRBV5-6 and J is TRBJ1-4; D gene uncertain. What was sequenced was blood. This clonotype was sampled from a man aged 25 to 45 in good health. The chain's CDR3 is CASSLLGTTNEKLFF. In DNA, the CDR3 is TGTGCCAGCAGCTTGCTGGGAACAACTAATGAAAAACTGTTTTTT.